This entry lists 29 T cell receptor beta chains sequenced from one sample in a study of blood T cell repertoires in COVID-19. Using immunoSEQ multiplex PCR, the repertoire was profiled, and TCRdb retains in-frame clones only, with some absent. The data hold about 140,000 clones, with more than 60% observed a single time. Sequenced: peripheral blood. The origin of the receptors is a woman aged 45-60 years with active or convalescent COVID-19.

V usage is TRBV6-6 and J usage is TRBJ2-2; TRBD1 matches 8 bases. This CDR3 has 17 amino acids. Trimming took 5 bases from V and 7 from J; bases not matched to a gene: 15. The germline gives CDR1 MNHNY, CDR2 SVGAGI (reference sequence). DNA for the CDR3: TGTGCCAGCAGTCCCGCCCAATATCAGGGGGCGGGCGGGGAGCTGTTTTTT. Its translation is CASSPAQYQGAGGELFF.

The gene calls are TRBV29-1 and TRBJ2-3; 8 nucleotides agree with TRBD1. Per the germline V gene, CDR1 is SQVTM and CDR2 is ANQGSEA. The V gene end was trimmed by 0 bases and the J gene end by 6 bases; junction bases not matched to a gene: 11. The CDR3 covers 16 residues. CDR3 nucleotide sequence: TGCAGCGTTGAAGATAGTCCCGGGACAGGATCCGATACGCAGTATTTT. Its protein is CSVEDSPGTGSDTQYF.

The chain has TRBV27 and TRBJ1-1; tentatively, D is TRBD1 (6 bases). This CDR3 is 13 amino acids long. V was pared by 10 bases and J by 0 bases, with 12 bases between. Germline V CDR1 and CDR2: MNHEY, SMNVEV (reference sequence). The CDR3 is CATSGAMNTEAFF. CDR3 coding DNA: TGTGCCACCTCAGGGGCAATGAACACTGAAGCTTTCTTT.

This chain connects TRBV30 to TRBJ2-6; D unclear. The CDR3 sequence is 13 residues long. With 5 bases removed from V and 2 bases from J, the gap between germline ends came to 7 bases. CDR1 is GTSNPN, CDR2 SVGIG, per germline (reference sequence). In DNA form, the CDR3 reads TGTGCCTGGTTAGTGGCTGGGGCCAACGTCCTGACTTTC. Its translation: CAWLVAGANVLTF.

In this sample, this clone turned up many times. This rearrangement joins TRBV4-3 to TRBJ1-2, with 9 bases that match TRBD1. The germline gives CDR1 LGHNA, CDR2 YSLEER. Trimming at V came to 5 bases and at J to 4 bases, leaving 2 bases not matched to a gene. The CDR3 sequence is 13 residues long. DNA for the CDR3: TGCGCCAGCAGCTCGGACAGGGGCTATGGCTACACCTTC. It yields the protein CASSSDRGYGYTF.

The rearrangement joins TRBV9 to TRBJ2-3; tentative D call: TRBD2 (6 bases). The V gene lost 3 bases and the J gene lost 4 bases, with 12 bases spanning the gap. CDR3 length: 14 amino acids. Looked up from germline, CDR1 is SGDLS and CDR2 is YYNGEE. CDR3 nucleotides: TGTGCCAGCAGCGCGAACCTAGCGTCAGATACGCAGTATTTT. Amino acid sequence: CASSANLASDTQYF.

This clone occurred once. This chain joins TRBV18 and TRBJ2-6, with 8 bases identical to TRBD1. This CDR3 is 17 amino acids long. Germline V gene sequence: CDR1 KGHSH, CDR2 LQKENI. Trimming at V came to 3 bases and at J to 0 bases, leaving 4 bases not matched to a gene. CDR3 coding DNA: TGTGCCAGCTCACCGGGACAGGTCACCTCTGGGGCCAACGTCCTGACTTTC. Its protein product is CASSPGQVTSGANVLTF. Full variable domain (outside the CDR3, taken from reference TRBV18 and TRBJ2-6): NAGVMQNPRHLVRRRGQEARLRCSPMKGHSHVYWYRQLPEEGLKFMVYLQKENIIDESGMPKERFSAEFPKEGPSILRIQQVVRGDSAAYFCASSPGQVTSGANVLTFGAGSRLTVL.

J is TRBJ2-7 and V is TRBV28, with TRBD1 matching over 8 bases. The V gene end was trimmed by 1 base and the J gene end by 7 bases; junction bases not matched to a gene: 9. Germline assignment: CDR1 MDHEN and CDR2 SYDVKM. This CDR3 comprises 15 residues. The CDR3, as DNA: TGTGCCAGCAGTTTATCAACAGGGGGTAGGGGGGAGCAGTACTTC. Translating it yields CASSLSTGGRGEQYF.

This chain joins TRBV5-8 and TRBJ1-4; 7 bases map to TRBD1. The V gene end was trimmed by 3 bases and the J gene end by 7 bases; junction bases not matched to a gene: 12. Germline V gene lookup returns CDR1 SGHTS and CDR2 YDEGEE. This CDR3 spans 16 amino acids. CDR3 residues: CASSSLGGLSFEKLFF. CDR3 coding DNA: TGTGCCAGCAGCTCCCTAGGGGGCCTGTCTTTTGAAAAACTGTTTTTT. Full variable domain (outside the CDR3, taken from reference TRBV5-8 and TRBJ1-4): EAGVTQSPTHLIKTRGQQATLRCSPISGHTSVYWYQQALGLGLQFLLWYDEGEERNRGNFPPRFSGRQFPNYSSELNVNALELEDSALYLCASSSLGGLSFEKLFFGSGTQLSVL.

The chain uses TRBV24-1 and TRBJ2-2; possibly TRBD1 for D (8 bases). The CDR3 is 16 amino acids. V dropped 4 bases and J dropped 0 bases, with 11 bases sitting between them. CDR1 and CDR2 (germline): KGHDR, SFDVKD. DNA of the CDR3: TGTGCCACCAGTGAAACAGGGGGGGCGAACACCGGGGAGCTGTTTTTT. The encoded protein is CATSETGGANTGELFF.

V and J are TRBV19 and TRBJ1-2; a possible D gene is TRBD1 (6 bases). Per the germline V gene, CDR1 is LNHDA and CDR2 is SQIVND (reference sequence). CDR3 length: 10 amino acids. The V end was cut by 9 bases, the J end by 8 bases, with 10 bases between. For the CDR3, the DNA is TGTGCCAGCTTCAGGGGCGGCTACACCTTC. This encodes CASFRGGYTF.

This clone showed up just a few times. The chain uses TRBV4-3 and TRBJ1-2; a possible D gene is TRBD1 (5 bases). The germline V gene encodes CDR1 LGHNA and CDR2 YSLEER. The CDR3 spans 14 residues. Trimming cost V 2 bases and J 5 bases, with 12 bases left between them. The CDR3 is CASSQTEGRYGYTF. Here the CDR3 DNA reads TGCGCCAGCAGCCAAACGGAGGGGCGGTATGGCTACACCTTC.

The chain uses TRBV30 and TRBJ2-3, with TRBD2 identical over 9 bases. The junction had 4 bases not matched to a gene; V was cut back by 2 bases and J by 4 bases. Germline assignment: CDR1 GTSNPN and CDR2 SVGIG (reference sequence). The CDR3 is 14 amino acids. This chain's CDR3 is CAWSPGLAADTQYF. Written as DNA, the CDR3 is TGTGCCTGGAGTCCGGGACTAGCCGCAGATACGCAGTATTTT.

The table lists this clone with a count of one. The rearrangement uses TRBV12-3 or TRBV12-4 and TRBJ1-2; no reliable D call. The CDR3 consists of 13 residues. The ends were cut back, 6 bases at V and 9 bases at J, with 17 bases in the middle. The CDR3: CASSLREAGSYTF. In DNA form, the CDR3 reads TGTGCCAGCAGCCTCCGGGAGGCCGGAAGCTACACCTTC.

The CDR3 protein is CATSGSASGYNEQFF. The CDR3 region has the DNA TGTGCCACCAGTGGGTCGGCTAGCGGATACAATGAGCAGTTCTTC. The rearrangement links TRBV24-1 to TRBJ2-1, with 7 positions matching TRBD2. Germline loops: CDR1 KGHDR, CDR2 SFDVKD. The CDR3 runs to 15 residues. With 5 bases clipped from V and 4 bases from J, the junction kept 7 bases outside the gene matches.

This clone has just a few counts. The chain recombines TRBV28 with TRBJ1-2; no clear D. Germline-derived CDR1 and CDR2 are MDHEN and SYDVKM. The CDR3 extends over 13 amino acids. The V and J ends lost 7 bases and 8 bases respectively, with 17 bases between them. DNA for the CDR3: TGTGCCAGCAACCTAAGGAGAGAGGGCGGCTACACCTTC. Residues: CASNLRREGGYTF.

The chain carries TRBV6-2 or TRBV6-3 and TRBJ2-4, with 11 bases that match TRBD2. CDR1 and CDR2 (germline): MNHEY, SVGEGT. V dropped 4 bases and J dropped 15; count of bases not matched to a gene: 11. CDR3 length: 14 residues. The CDR3 DNA reads as TGTGCCAGCAGTTTTGACAGACTAGCGGGAAGTCCGTACTTC. Its translation: CASSFDRLAGSPYF.

The chain combines TRBV9 with TRBJ1-3, with D uncertain. The V and J ends lost 3 bases and 2 bases respectively, with 12 bases between them. The CDR3 covers 15 residues. The germline V gene encodes CDR1 SGDLS and CDR2 YYNGEE. The CDR3 sequence is CASSDGPGAGNTIYF. The DNA for the CDR3 is TGTGCCAGCAGCGACGGCCCCGGGGCTGGAAACACCATATATTTT.

V is TRBV10-3 and J is TRBJ1-6, with 9 bases aligning to TRBD1. The germline gives CDR1 ENHRY, CDR2 SYGVKD. V shed 6 bases and J 8 bases; nucleotides not matched to a gene: 5. This CDR3 is built from 14 residues. Here the CDR3 reads CAIRRTGDDSPLHF. CDR3 bases: TGTGCCATCAGAAGGACAGGGGATGATTCACCCCTCCACTTT.

The V call is TRBV29-1, the J call TRBJ2-5; the match to TRBD2 covers 9 bases. The CDR3 runs to 13 residues. Germline values: CDR1 SQVTM, CDR2 ANQGSEA. Germline trimming cut 7 bases from V and 5 bases from J; bases unmatched to any gene: 8. The DNA for the CDR3 is TGCAGCGCTTCGTGGGCGGGAGGGGAGACCCAGTACTTC. This codes for CSASWAGGETQYF.

This chain joins TRBV29-1 and TRBJ2-6, with D uncertain. The CDR3 covers 14 residues. Germline V gene lookup returns CDR1 SQVTM and CDR2 ANQGSEA. V was pared by 4 bases and J by 0 bases, with 7 bases between. CDR3 protein: CSVVWASGANVLTF. CDR3 DNA sequence: TGCAGCGTTGTTTGGGCCTCTGGGGCCAACGTCCTGACTTTC.

CDR3 sequence: CSTKEGAGTDTQYF. The CDR3 nucleotides read TGCAGCACAAAAGAGGGCGCGGGCACAGATACGCAGTATTTT. The chain combines TRBV29-1 with TRBJ2-3; a possible D gene is TRBD2 (5 bases). V lost 8 bases to trimming and J lost 1 base, with 16 bases between them. The V gene's germline CDR1 is SQVTM and CDR2 ANQGSEA. The CDR3 is 14 amino acids.

V and J are TRBV9 and TRBJ2-5, with 15 nucleotides matching TRBD2. After removal of 0 bases from V and 5 bases from J, the junction contained 2 bases not matched to a gene. Germline loops: CDR1 SGDLS, CDR2 YYNGEE. The CDR3 extends over 16 amino acids. CDR3 sequence reads: CASSVDGTSGRETQYF. The CDR3, as DNA: TGTGCCAGCAGCGTAGATGGGACTAGCGGGAGGGAGACCCAGTACTTC. Filled out from reference TRBV9 and TRBJ2-5, the complete variable domain reads DSGVTQTPKHLITATGQRVTLRCSPRSGDLSVYWYQQSLDQGLQFLIQYYNGEERAKGNILERFSAQQFPDLHSELNLSSLELGDSALYFCASSVDGTSGRETQYFGPGTRLLVL.

Here the CDR3 reads CASSLGRGQETQYF. The CDR3 DNA reads as TGTGCCAGCAGCTTGGGCAGGGGGCAAGAGACCCAGTACTTC. The gene calls are TRBV5-6 and TRBJ2-5; 7 positions match TRBD1. Germline V gene sequence: CDR1 SGHDT, CDR2 YYEEEE. Germline trimming cut 0 bases from V and 2 bases from J; bases unmatched to any gene: 1. The CDR3 spans 14 residues.

V gene TRBV28 combines with J gene TRBJ2-7, with D perhaps TRBD2 (6 bases). V was clipped by 3 bases and J by 2 bases, with 14 bases between them. The germline V gene encodes CDR1 MDHEN and CDR2 SYDVKM. The CDR3 sequence is 15 residues long. Here the CDR3 DNA reads TGTGCCAGCAGTTTGGGGGGATCGGAGGCCTACGAGCAGTACTTC. It specifies CASSLGGSEAYEQYF.

The chain recombines TRBV6-5 with TRBJ1-6, with D tentatively TRBD1 (5 bases). The V and J ends lost 8 bases and 5 bases respectively, with 7 bases between them. Germline V lookup: CDR1 MNHEY, CDR2 SVGAGI. The CDR3 has 12 residues. The CDR3 sequence is CASQGNNSPLHF. CDR3 nucleotide sequence: TGTGCCAGCCAGGGCAATAATTCACCCCTCCACTTT.

The chain uses TRBV12-5 and TRBJ1-1, with D tentatively TRBD1 (5 bases). Per germline, CDR1 LGHNT and CDR2 FRNRAP. This CDR3 has 13 residues. With 5 bases removed from V and 0 bases from J, the gap between germline ends came to 7 bases. CDR3 sequence: CASGTDMNTEAFF. The CDR3 nucleotides read TGTGCTAGTGGTACGGACATGAACACTGAAGCTTTCTTT.

The chain carries TRBV30 and TRBJ2-1; 8 nucleotides agree with TRBD2. This CDR3 is built from 15 residues. Germline CDR1 GTSNPN, CDR2 SVGIG (reference sequence). V gave up 1 base and J gave up 0 bases; unmatched junction bases: 2. The CDR3, as DNA: TGTGCCTGGAGTGCCGGGACTAGCTCCTACAATGAGCAGTTCTTC. It codes for CAWSAGTSSYNEQFF.

This clone was seen once. The V gene is TRBV19, the J gene TRBJ2-1; 12 nucleotides line up with TRBD2. This CDR3 has 17 amino acids. V shed 9 bases, J shed 2 bases, and the junction held 11 bases outside the gene matches. The germline V gene encodes CDR1 LNHDA and CDR2 SQIVND (reference sequence). CDR3 nucleotides: TGTGCCAGCCGTCAGCGGGCTAGCGGGAGGGCCTACAATGAGCAGTTCTTC. Translated: CASRQRASGRAYNEQFF.